Listed here are 16 T cell receptor beta chains from one sample, sequenced in a study of response to subunit inactivated influenza vaccine (dated by TCRdb to between 2017 and 2018). Library prep was done by RT-PCR. Data came from an Illumina HiSeq 2500. The public reads were reprocessed in TCRdb via fastp at Q25 and MiXCR, keeping in-frame beta chains. Identical CDR3 proteins give one entry, which carries the most common genes and DNA. The sample records 550,000 to 600,000 distinct CDR3 sequences, roughly 12% of which are singletons. The ten largest clones take up roughly 10% of the sample. Sequenced material: PBMCs from blood, taken on the day of vaccination. These receptors all come from a middle-aged man who received an inactivated influenza vaccine. Donor details come from another sample of the same person, matched by shared clones.

This sequence joins TRBV6-2 or TRBV6-3 and TRBJ2-5, with D perhaps matching TRBD1 (6 bases). The CDR3 is 17 residues long. Germline-derived CDR1 and CDR2 are MNHEY and SVGEGT. Trimming shortened V by 2 bases and J by 1 base, and 17 bases separated the two germline ends. The CDR3 spells CASSYPPWPGAQETQYF. CDR3 DNA sequence: TGTGCCAGCAGTTACCCCCCGTGGCCAGGGGCCCAAGAGACCCAGTACTTC.

This clonotype has a handful of counts. CDR3 protein: CASSQAGGELFF. The CDR3 DNA follows: TGCGCCAGCAGCCAAGCAGGCGGGGAGCTGTTTTTT. The chain recombines TRBV4-1 with TRBJ2-2; D is undetermined. Per germline, CDR1 MGHRA and CDR2 YSYEKL. With 1 base removed from V and 7 bases from J, the gap between germline ends came to 4 bases. The CDR3 contains 12 residues.

The chain combines TRBV7-2 with TRBJ1-1; no firm D call. With 4 bases removed from V and 1 base from J, the gap between germline ends came to 19 bases. Germline V gene data show CDR1 as SGHTA and CDR2 as FQGNSA. The length of the CDR3 is 17 residues. CDR3 sequence (DNA): TGTGCCAGCAGCTCTCTGGGGTCGAAGGTGACGAACACTGAAGCTTTCTTT. It translates to CASSSLGSKVTNTEAFF.

The chain uses TRBV5-5 and TRBJ2-6; perhaps TRBD2 as D (6 bases). Germline V gene sequence: CDR1 SGHKS, CDR2 YYEKEE (reference sequence). CDR3 size: 18 residues. The V gene lost 7 bases and the J gene lost 2 bases, with 22 bases spanning the gap. The CDR3 region is CASEVRGGGQAGANVLTF. The CDR3 DNA is TGTGCCAGCGAGGTTAGGGGAGGAGGGCAAGCTGGGGCCAACGTCCTGACTTTC.

This clonotype came up many times. The V and J genes are TRBV5-6 and TRBJ2-7, with 10 bases aligning to TRBD1. V trimming: 2 bases; J trimming: 2 bases; junction bases outside the gene matches: 4. CDR1 is SGHDT, CDR2 YYEEEE, per germline. The CDR3 has 15 residues. The CDR3 reads CASSFRDRGTYEQYF. The CDR3 nucleotides read TGTGCCAGCAGCTTCCGGGACAGGGGCACCTACGAGCAGTACTTC.

This clonotype was seen ten or more times. The chain links TRBV15 to TRBJ2-3; 8 nucleotides agree with TRBD2. Germline V CDR1 and CDR2: LNHNV, YYDKDF (reference sequence). V shed 3 bases, J shed 0 bases, and the junction held 5 bases outside the gene matches. The CDR3 consists of 16 residues. DNA of the CDR3: TGTGCCACCAGCAGTGACGGACTAGCAAGCACAGATACGCAGTATTTT. Translation: CATSSDGLASTDTQYF.

This clonotype was found many times. This chain uses TRBV6-2 or TRBV6-3 with TRBJ2-7; D is perhaps TRBD1 (5 bases). With 5 bases removed from V and 8 bases from J, the gap between germline ends came to 10 bases. This CDR3 region has 11 residues. The germline gives CDR1 MNHEY, CDR2 SVGEGT. The CDR3 region is CASSTQGQQYF. CDR3 sequence (DNA): TGTGCCAGCAGTACCCAGGGTCAGCAGTACTTC.

The DNA for the CDR3 is TGTGCCAGCAGGCCTAGCGGGGGGGATGGGAGTGAGCAGTTCTTC. It encodes CASRPSGGDGSEQFF. This chain joins TRBV6-1 and TRBJ2-1; 12 bases match TRBD2. The CDR3 runs to 15 residues. Germline V gene lookup returns CDR1 MNHNS and CDR2 SASEGT. V trimming: 6 bases; J trimming: 9 bases; junction bases outside the gene matches: 9.

The CDR3: CASSLMPVHEQYF. CDR3 in DNA: TGTGCCAGCAGCTTAATGCCAGTCCACGAGCAGTACTTC. The chain is built from TRBV7-2 and TRBJ2-7, with no clear D. The ends were cut back, 2 bases at V and 5 bases at J, with 10 bases in the middle. Per the germline V gene, CDR1 is SGHTA and CDR2 is FQGNSA. This CDR3 has 13 residues.

This clonotype turned up a few times. The CDR3 bases are TGTGCCAGCAGCATTGGGACTAGCGGGAGAGTAAGCTCCTACAATGAGCAGTTCTTC. Protein product: CASSIGTSGRVSSYNEQFF. The gene calls are TRBV11-1 and TRBJ2-1, with 14 bases aligning to TRBD2. The trim removed 5 bases at V and 0 bases at J, leaving 9 bases unmatched. Germline assignment: CDR1 SGHAT and CDR2 FQDESV (reference sequence). CDR3 size: 19 residues.

This clonotype was counted a few times. The gene calls are TRBV29-1 and TRBJ2-7; 7 nucleotides align to TRBD2. Germline values: CDR1 SQVTM, CDR2 ANQGSEA. CDR3 length equals 14 residues. Trimming removed 7 bases from V and 7 bases from J; junction bases left unmatched: 16. The CDR3 DNA reads TGCAGCGCCCAAGAGATGCTAGCGGCGGGGGAGCAGTACTTC. It yields the protein CSAQEMLAAGEQYF.

The rearrangement joins TRBV18 to TRBJ2-7; D is ambiguous. Germline V CDR1 and CDR2: KGHSH, LQKENI. V dropped 0 bases and J dropped 2 bases, with 8 bases sitting between them. This CDR3 contains 14 residues. The CDR3 bases are TGTGCCAGCTCACCACCAGACCCAACCTACGAGCAGTACTTC. It yields the protein CASSPPDPTYEQYF.

This clonotype has at least ten counts. The V call is TRBV12-3 or TRBV12-4, the J call TRBJ2-2; no definite D call. This CDR3 contains 13 residues. V lost 6 bases and J 5 bases, leaving 10 bases between the germline ends. The DNA of the CDR3 is TGTGCCAGCAGGAACCAAAGGACCGGGGAGCTGTTTTTT. It specifies CASRNQRTGELFF.

In its sample, this clonotype was seen a few times. The CDR3 is CASRPTSFEQFF. DNA for the CDR3: TGTGCCAGCAGGCCAACTAGTTTTGAGCAGTTCTTC. The chain employs TRBV25-1 and TRBJ2-1; D possibly corresponds to TRBD2 (5 bases). Trimming took 6 bases from V and 9 from J, leaving 12 bases between them. This CDR3 region has 12 residues. From germline, CDR1 is MGHDK and CDR2 SYGVNS.

This clonotype was observed a few times. The V gene is TRBV12-3 or TRBV12-4, the J gene TRBJ2-7; 10 bases match TRBD2. The CDR3 runs to 14 residues. The trim removed 5 bases at V and 3 bases at J, leaving 4 bases unmatched. This CDR3 reads CASSPLAGVYEQYF. The CDR3 nucleotides read TGTGCCAGCAGTCCCCTAGCGGGGGTCTACGAGCAGTACTTC.

This sequence joins TRBV20-1 and TRBJ2-3; TRBD2 might be the D (5 bases). Germline values: CDR1 DFQATT, CDR2 SNEGSKA (reference sequence). The ends were cut back, 5 bases at V and 4 bases at J, with 16 bases in the middle. The CDR3 runs to 14 residues. CDR3 region: CSALRGGFADTQYF. The CDR3 region has the DNA TGCAGTGCTCTCCGAGGCGGGTTCGCAGATACGCAGTATTTT.